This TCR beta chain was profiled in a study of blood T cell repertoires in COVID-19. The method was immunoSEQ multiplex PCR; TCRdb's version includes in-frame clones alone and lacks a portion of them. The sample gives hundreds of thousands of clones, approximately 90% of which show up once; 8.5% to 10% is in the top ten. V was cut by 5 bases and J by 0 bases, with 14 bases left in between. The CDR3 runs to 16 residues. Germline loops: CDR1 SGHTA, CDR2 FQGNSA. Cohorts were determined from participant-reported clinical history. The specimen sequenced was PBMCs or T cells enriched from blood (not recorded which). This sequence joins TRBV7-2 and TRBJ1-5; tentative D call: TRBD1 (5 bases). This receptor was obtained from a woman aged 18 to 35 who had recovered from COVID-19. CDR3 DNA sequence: TGTGCCAGCAGCCCAGAGTCAGGGCGTAGCAATCAGCCCCAGCATTTT. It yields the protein CASSPESGRSNQPQHF.